The clone carrying this T cell receptor (beta chain) was seen only a few times. Its antigen remains unknown. Trimming shortened V by 2 bases and J by 2 bases, and 8 bases separated the two germline ends. The CDR3 runs to 13 residues. Germline loops: CDR1 DFQATT, CDR2 SNEGSKA (reference sequence). This sample stems from a study of identical twins. The study, taken as a whole, reports: Invariant cells of the MAIT and iNKT types might have partly distorted the zero-insertion analyses. Findings depended on cross-sectional statistics rather than tracking the same donors. A lower insertion count was a feature of abundant cord blood beta clonotypes, with no such feature in memory repertoires.

Template switching added a universal primer site; cDNA carried unique molecular identifiers. TCRdb processed the 5' RACE reads anew with MiXCR; each CDR3 protein has one entry. The data hold hundreds of thousands of distinct CDR3 sequences, with around 8.6% observed a single time. The same sample was also used in a study of yellow fever vaccine responses in identical twins.

The chain couples TRBV20-1 to TRBJ2-3; no firm D call. Sequenced: PBMCs. The TCR was taken from a woman aged 18-30 years in good health. The CDR3: CSARLDVTDTQYF. For the CDR3, the DNA is TGCAGTGCTAGATTGGACGTCACAGATACGCAGTATTTT.